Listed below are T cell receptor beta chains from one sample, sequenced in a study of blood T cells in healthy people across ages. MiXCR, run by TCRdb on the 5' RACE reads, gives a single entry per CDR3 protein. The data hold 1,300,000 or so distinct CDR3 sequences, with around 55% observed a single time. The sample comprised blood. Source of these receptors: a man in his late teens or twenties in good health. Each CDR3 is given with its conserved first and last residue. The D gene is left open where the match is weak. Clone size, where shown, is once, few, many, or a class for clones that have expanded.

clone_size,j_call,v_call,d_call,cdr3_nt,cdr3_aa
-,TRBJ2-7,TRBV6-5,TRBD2,TGTGCCAGCAGTTACTCGCCTTTGGCGGGAGGCTACGAGCAGTACTTC,CASSYSPLAGGYEQYF
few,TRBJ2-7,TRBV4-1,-,TGCGCCAGCAGCCAACCGGGACCGTCAACATACGAGCAGTACTTC,CASSQPGPSTYEQYF
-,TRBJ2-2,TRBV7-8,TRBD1,TGTGCCAGCAGCCCAAGAACAGGGGGAAACACCGGGGAGCTGTTTTTT,CASSPRTGGNTGELFF
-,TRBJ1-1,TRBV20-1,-,TGCAGTGCTAGAAACCCTAAACATAACCGTGGCACTGAAGCTTTCTTT,CSARNPKHNRGTEAFF
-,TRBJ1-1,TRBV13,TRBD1,TGTGCCAGCAGCGACTCAGGGGGTGAAGCTTTCTTT,CASSDSGGEAFF
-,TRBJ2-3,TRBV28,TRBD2,TGTGCCAGCAGCCGGGGGGACTTTTCTAGCACAGATACGCAGTATTTT,CASSRGDFSSTDTQYF
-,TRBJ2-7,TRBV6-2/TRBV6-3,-,TGTGCCAGCAGTTACCTCTCGACCTACGAGCAGTACTTC,CASSYLSTYEQYF
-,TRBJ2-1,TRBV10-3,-,TGTGCCATCAGGTGGGAGGGGGTCAATGAGCAGTTCTTC,CAIRWEGVNEQFF
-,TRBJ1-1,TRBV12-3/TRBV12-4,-,TGTGCCAGTGTAGGGATTGAAGCTTTCTTT,CASVGIEAFF
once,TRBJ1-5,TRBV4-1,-,TGCGCCAGCAGTACGGGGACTCAGCCCCAGCATTTT,CASSTGTQPQHF
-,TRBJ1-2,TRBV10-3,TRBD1,TGTGCCATCAGTGAGTCGAGGGGACAGCAACTAGCCTATGGCTACACCTTC,CAISESRGQQLAYGYTF
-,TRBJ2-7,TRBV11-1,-,TGTGCCAGCAGCTCCAATCCTCTACGAATCCCCGAAGGCCCCCCTATGTACGAGCAGTACTTC,CASSSNPLRIPEGPPMYEQYF
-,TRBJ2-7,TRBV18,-,TGTGCCAGCTCACCAGCGGGGATGACCTGCGAGCAGTACTTC,CASSPAGMTCEQYF
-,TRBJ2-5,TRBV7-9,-,TGTGCCAGCAGCCAAGGACAGCGGCGGTACTTC,CASSQGQRRYF
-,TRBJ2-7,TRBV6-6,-,TGTGCCAGCAGTTACGCGGGTACCTACGAGCAGTACTTC,CASSYAGTYEQYF
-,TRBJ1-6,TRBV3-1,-,TGTGCCAGCAGCCAAGTAAACAGCGGGGATTCACCCCTCCACTTT,CASSQVNSGDSPLHF
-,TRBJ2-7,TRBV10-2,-,TGCGCCAGCACCCATGGGCAGGGGTTCACCTACGAGCAGTACTTC,CASTHGQGFTYEQYF
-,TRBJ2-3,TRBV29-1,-,TGCAGCGTTGAGGGCAGACTTAGCACAGATACGCAGTATTTT,CSVEGRLSTDTQYF
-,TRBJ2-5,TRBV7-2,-,TGTGCCAGCAGCTATTTATTTTTGGAAGAGACCCAGTACTTC,CASSYLFLEETQYF
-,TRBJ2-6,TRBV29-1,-,TGCAGCGTTGAGGCGAGCTCTGGGGCCAACGTCCTGACTTTC,CSVEASSGANVLTF
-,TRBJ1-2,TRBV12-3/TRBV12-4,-,TGTGCCAGCAGTTTCGGGACAATTTTTGGCTACACCTTC,CASSFGTIFGYTF
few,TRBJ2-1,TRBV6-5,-,TGTGCCAGCGGGAGTAGTTCTTGGGACGAGCAGTTCTTC,CASGSSSWDEQFF
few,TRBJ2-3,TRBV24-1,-,TGTGCCACCAGTGCGGGTGTTCCAGCAGATACGCAGTATTTT,CATSAGVPADTQYF
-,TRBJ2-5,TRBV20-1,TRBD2,TGCAGTGCTTTCGTTTCCGCTGGACGAGCGGGGCAAGAGACCCAGTACTTC,CSAFVSAGRAGQETQYF
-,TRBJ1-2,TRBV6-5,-,TGTGCCAGCAGCGGCCGAGTGGATGGCTACACCTTC,CASSGRVDGYTF
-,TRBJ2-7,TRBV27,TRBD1,TGTGCCAGCAGGGTCTTGGGGACAGGGGTCTACGAGCAGTACTTC,CASRVLGTGVYEQYF
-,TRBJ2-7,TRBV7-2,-,TGTGCCAGCAGCTTGCAAGCACAACCGGGAGCTACCTACGAGCAGTACTTC,CASSLQAQPGATYEQYF
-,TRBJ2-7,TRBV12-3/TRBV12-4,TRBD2,TGTGCCAGCAGTTCACCCCCTGCGGGAGTATCCGAGCAGTACTTC,CASSSPPAGVSEQYF
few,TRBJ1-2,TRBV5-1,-,TGCGCCAGCAGCTTGTATCCGGGAAACGGCTACACCTTC,CASSLYPGNGYTF
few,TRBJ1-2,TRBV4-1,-,TGCGCCAGCAGCCAAGCCGGTTCTGTCTATGGCTACACCTTC,CASSQAGSVYGYTF
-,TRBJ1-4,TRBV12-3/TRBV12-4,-,TGTGCCACCAAAGGGCTGAATGAAAAACTGTTTTTT,CATKGLNEKLFF
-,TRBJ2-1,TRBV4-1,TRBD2,TGCGCCAGCAGCCAGGAATTCACTAGCGGGAGGGGAAATGAGCAGTTCTTC,CASSQEFTSGRGNEQFF